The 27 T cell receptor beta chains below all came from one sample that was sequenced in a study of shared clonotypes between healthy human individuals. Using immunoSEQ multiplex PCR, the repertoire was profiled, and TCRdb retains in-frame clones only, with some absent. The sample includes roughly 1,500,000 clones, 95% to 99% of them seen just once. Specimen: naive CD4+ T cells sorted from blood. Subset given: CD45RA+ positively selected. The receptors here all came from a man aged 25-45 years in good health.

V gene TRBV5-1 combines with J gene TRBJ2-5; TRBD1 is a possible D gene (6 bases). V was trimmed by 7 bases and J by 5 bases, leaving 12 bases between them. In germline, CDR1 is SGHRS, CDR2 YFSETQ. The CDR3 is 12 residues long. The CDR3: CASSQGWETQYF. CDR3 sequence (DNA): TGCGCCAGCTCCCAGGGGTGGGAGACCCAGTACTTC.

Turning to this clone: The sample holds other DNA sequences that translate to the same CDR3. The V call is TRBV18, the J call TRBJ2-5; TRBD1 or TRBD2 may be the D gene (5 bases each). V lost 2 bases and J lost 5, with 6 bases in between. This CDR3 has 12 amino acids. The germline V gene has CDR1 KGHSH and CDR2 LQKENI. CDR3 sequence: CASSPEGETQYF. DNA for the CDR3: TGTGCCAGCTCACCAGAGGGGGAGACCCAGTACTTC. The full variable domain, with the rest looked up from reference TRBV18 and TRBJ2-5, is NAGVMQNPRHLVRRRGQEARLRCSPMKGHSHVYWYRQLPEEGLKFMVYLQKENIIDESGMPKERFSAEFPKEGPSILRIQQVVRGDSAAYFCASSPEGETQYFGPGTRLLVL.

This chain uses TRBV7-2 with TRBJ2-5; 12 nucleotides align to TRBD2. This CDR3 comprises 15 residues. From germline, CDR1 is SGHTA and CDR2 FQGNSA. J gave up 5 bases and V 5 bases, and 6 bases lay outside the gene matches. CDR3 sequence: CASSLQGTSGETQYF. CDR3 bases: TGTGCCAGCAGCCTACAAGGGACTAGCGGGGAGACCCAGTACTTC. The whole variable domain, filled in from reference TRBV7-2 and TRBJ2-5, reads GAGVSQSPSNKVTEKGKDVELRCDPISGHTALYWYRQSLGQGLEFLIYFQGNSAPDKSGLPSDRFSAERTGGSVSTLTIQRTQQEDSAVYLCASSLQGTSGETQYFGPGTRLLVL.

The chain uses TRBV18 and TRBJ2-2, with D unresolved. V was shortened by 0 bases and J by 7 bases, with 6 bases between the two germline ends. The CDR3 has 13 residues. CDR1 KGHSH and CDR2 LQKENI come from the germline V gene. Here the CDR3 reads CASSPPSSGELFF. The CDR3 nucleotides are TGTGCCAGCTCACCACCCAGCAGCGGGGAGCTGTTTTTT.

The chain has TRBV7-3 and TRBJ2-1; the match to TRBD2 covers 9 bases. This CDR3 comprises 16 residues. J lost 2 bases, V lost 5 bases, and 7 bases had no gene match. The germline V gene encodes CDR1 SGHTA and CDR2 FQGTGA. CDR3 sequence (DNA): TGTGCCAGCAGCCTACTAGCGGGCGCAGCCTACAATGAGCAGTTCTTC. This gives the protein CASSLLAGAAYNEQFF. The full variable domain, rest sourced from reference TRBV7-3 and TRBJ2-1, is GAGVSQTPSNKVTEKGKYVELRCDPISGHTALYWYRQSLGQGPEFLIYFQGTGAADDSGLPNDRFFAVRPEGSVSTLKIQRTERGDSAVYLCASSLLAGAAYNEQFFGPGTRLTVL.

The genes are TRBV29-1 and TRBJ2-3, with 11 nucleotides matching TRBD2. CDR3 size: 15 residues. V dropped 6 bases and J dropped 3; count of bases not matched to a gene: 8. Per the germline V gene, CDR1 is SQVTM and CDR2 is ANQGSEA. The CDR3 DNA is TGCAGCGTCGAAACTAGCGGGAGCGAGACAGATACGCAGTATTTT. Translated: CSVETSGSETDTQYF.

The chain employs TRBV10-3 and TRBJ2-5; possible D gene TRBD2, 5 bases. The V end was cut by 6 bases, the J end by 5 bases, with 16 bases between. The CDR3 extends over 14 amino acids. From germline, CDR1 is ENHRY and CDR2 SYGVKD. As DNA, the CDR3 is TGTGCCATCAGCGCCGGGCTGGAGGTGGAGACCCAGTACTTC. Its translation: CAISAGLEVETQYF.

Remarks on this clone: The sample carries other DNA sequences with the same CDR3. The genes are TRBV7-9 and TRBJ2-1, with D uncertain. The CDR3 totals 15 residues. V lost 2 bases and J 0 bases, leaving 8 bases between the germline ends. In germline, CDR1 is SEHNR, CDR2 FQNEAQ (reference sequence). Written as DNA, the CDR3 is TGTGCCAGCAGCTTAAGGCTGGGCTCCTACAATGAGCAGTTCTTC. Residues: CASSLRLGSYNEQFF.

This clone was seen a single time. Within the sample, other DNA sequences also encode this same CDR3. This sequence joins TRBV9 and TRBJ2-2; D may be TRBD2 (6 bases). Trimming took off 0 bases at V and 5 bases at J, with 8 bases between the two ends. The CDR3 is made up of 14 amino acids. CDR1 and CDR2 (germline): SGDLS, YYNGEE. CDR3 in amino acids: CASSVAGSTGELFF. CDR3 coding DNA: TGTGCCAGCAGCGTAGCCGGGAGTACCGGGGAGCTGTTTTTT.

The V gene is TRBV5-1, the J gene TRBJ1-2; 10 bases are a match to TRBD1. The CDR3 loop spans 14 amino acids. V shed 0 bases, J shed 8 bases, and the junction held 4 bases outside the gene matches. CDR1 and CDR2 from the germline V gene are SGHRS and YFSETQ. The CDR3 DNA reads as TGCGCCAGCAGCTTGGGACAGGGGGCGAGCGGCTACACCTTC. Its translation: CASSLGQGASGYTF.

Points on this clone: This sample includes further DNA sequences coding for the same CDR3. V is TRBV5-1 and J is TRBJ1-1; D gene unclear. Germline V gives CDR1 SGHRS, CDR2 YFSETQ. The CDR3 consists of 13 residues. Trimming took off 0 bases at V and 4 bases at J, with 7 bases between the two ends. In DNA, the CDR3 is TGCGCCAGCAGCTTGGAAGGGTCCACTGAAGCTTTCTTT. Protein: CASSLEGSTEAFF.

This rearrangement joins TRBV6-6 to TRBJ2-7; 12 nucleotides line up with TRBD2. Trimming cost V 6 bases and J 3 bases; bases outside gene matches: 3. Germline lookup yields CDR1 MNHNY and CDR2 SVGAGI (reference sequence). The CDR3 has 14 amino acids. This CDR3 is CASSRLAGDYEQYF. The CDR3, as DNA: TGTGCCAGCAGCCGACTAGCGGGAGACTACGAGCAGTACTTC.

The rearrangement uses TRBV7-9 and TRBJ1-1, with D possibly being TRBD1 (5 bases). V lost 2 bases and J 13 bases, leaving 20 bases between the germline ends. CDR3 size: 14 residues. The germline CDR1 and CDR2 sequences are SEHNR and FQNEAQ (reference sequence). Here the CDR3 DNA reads TGTGCCAGCAGCTTACAGGGTATGGACCAAGGGATTTTCTTT. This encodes CASSLQGMDQGIFF.

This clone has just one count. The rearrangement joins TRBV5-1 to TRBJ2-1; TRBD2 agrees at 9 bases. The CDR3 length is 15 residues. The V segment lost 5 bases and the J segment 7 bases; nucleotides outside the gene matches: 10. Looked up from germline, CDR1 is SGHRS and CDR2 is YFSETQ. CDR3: CASSPRTSVRNEQFF. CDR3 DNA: TGCGCCAGCAGTCCTCGGACTAGCGTGCGTAATGAGCAGTTCTTC.

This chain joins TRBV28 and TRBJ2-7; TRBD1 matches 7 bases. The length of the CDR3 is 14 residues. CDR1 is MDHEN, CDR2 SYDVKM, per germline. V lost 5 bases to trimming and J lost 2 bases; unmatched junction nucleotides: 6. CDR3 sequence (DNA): TGTGCCAGCAGTCCTGGACAGGCCCCCTACGAGCAGTACTTC. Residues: CASSPGQAPYEQYF.

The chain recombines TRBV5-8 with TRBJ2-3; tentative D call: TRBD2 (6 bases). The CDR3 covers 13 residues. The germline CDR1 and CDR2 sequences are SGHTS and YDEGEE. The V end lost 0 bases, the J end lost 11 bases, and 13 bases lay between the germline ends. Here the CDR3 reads CASSLVRTGEQYF. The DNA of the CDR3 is TGTGCCAGCAGCTTGGTCCGAACGGGGGAGCAGTATTTT.

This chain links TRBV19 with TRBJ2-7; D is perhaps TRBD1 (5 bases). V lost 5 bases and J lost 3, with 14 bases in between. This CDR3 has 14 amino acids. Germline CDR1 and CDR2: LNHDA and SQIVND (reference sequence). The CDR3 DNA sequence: TGTGCCAGTAGTTTAACAGGAACTCTCTACGAGCAGTACTTC. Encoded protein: CASSLTGTLYEQYF.

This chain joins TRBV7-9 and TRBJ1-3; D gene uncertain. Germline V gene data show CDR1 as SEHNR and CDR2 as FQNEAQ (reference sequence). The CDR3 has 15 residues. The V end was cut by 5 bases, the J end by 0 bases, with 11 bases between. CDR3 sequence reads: CASSHSAGSGNTIYF. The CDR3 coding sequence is TGTGCCAGCAGCCATTCGGCAGGCTCTGGAAACACCATATATTTT.

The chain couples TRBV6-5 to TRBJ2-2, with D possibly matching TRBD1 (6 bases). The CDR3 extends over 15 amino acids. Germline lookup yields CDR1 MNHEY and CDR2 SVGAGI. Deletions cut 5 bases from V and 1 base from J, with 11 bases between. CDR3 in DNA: TGTGCCAGCAGTCCGACAGGAGTGAACACCGGGGAGCTGTTTTTT. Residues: CASSPTGVNTGELFF.

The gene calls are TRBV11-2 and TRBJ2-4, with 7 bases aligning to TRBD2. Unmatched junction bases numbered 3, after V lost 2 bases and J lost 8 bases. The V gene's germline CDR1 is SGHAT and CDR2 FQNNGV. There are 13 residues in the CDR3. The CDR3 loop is CASSLLGGDIQYF. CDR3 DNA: TGTGCCAGCAGCTTATTGGGAGGGGACATTCAGTACTTC. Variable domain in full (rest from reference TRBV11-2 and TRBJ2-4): EAGVAQSPRYKIIEKRQSVAFWCNPISGHATLYWYQQILGQGPKLLIQFQNNGVVDDSQLPKDRFSAERLKGVDSTLKIQPAKLEDSAVYLCASSLLGGDIQYFGAGTRLSVL.

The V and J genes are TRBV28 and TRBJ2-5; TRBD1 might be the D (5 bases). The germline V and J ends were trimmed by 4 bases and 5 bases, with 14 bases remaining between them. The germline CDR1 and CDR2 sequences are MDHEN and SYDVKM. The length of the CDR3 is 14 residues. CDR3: CASSSLGVQETQYF. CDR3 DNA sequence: TGTGCCAGCAGTTCATTAGGGGTTCAGGAGACCCAGTACTTC.

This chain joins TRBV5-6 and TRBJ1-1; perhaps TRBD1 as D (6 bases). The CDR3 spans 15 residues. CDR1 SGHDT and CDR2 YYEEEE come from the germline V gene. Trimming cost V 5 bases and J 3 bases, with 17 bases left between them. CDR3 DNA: TGTGCCAGCAGTACCAAAAGGAAGGGGGACACTGAAGCTTTCTTT. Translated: CASSTKRKGDTEAFF. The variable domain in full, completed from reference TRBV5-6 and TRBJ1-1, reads DAGVTQSPTHLIKTRGQQVTLRCSPKSGHDTVSWYQQALGQGPQFIFQYYEEEERQRGNFPDRFSGHQFPNYSSELNVNALLLGDSALYLCASSTKRKGDTEAFFGQGTRLTVV.

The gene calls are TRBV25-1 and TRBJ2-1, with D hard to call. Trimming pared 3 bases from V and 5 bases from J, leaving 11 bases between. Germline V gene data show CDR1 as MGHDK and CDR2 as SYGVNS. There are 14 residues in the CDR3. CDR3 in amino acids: CASSDPGRDNEQFF. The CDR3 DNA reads TGTGCCAGCAGTGACCCCGGACGCGACAATGAGCAGTTCTTC.

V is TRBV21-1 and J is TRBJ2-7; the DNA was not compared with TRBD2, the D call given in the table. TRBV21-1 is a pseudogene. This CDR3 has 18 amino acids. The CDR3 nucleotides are TGTGCCAGCAGCAAAGGAGAGCGGGAGGGCCACCAGTGGTACGAGCAGTACTTC. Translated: CASSKGEREGHQWYEQYF.

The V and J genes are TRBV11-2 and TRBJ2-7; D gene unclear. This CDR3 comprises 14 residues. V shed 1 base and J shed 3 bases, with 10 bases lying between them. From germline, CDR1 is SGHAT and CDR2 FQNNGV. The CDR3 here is CASSLVGPHYEQYF. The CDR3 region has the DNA TGTGCCAGCAGCTTAGTAGGGCCACACTACGAGCAGTACTTC.

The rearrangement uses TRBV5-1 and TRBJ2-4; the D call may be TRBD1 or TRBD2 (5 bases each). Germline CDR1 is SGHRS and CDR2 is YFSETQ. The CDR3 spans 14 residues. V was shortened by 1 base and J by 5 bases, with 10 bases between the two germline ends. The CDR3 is CASSLTGPENIQYF. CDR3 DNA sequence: TGCGCCAGCAGCTTGACGGGGCCAGAAAACATTCAGTACTTC. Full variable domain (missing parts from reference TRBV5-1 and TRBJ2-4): KAGVTQTPRYLIKTRGQQVTLSCSPISGHRSVSWYQQTPGQGLQFLFEYFSETQRNKGNFPGRFSGRQFSNSRSEMNVSTLELGDSALYLCASSLTGPENIQYFGAGTRLSVL.

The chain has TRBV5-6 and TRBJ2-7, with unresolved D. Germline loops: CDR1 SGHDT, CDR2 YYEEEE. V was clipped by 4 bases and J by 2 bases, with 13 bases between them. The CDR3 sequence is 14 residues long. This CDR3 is CASSPVQRTYEQYF. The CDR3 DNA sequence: TGTGCCAGCAGCCCTGTGCAGAGGACCTACGAGCAGTACTTC.